Listed here are 26 T cell receptor beta chains from one sample, sequenced in a study of graft-versus-host responses after intestinal transplantation (dated by TCRdb to the early 2020s). The sample's time point label, in plain terms: cells obtained before transplantation from donor or recipient. In mixed lymphocyte reactions, approximately 200,000 CFSE-labeled pre-transplant responders were plated with approximately 200,000 irradiated violet-dye-labeled stimulators and cultured for 5 to 6 days. The method was the immunoSEQ multiplex PCR assay. Drawn from immuneACCESS, this table holds only the in-frame rearrangements with V and J called that TCRdb kept. Clones are partly lost; checked studies trace under half to an unresolved V gene and leave the rest unexplained. The sample table shows around 8,000 clones, and about a third are seen once. The top ten hold around 1.9% of the sample. Sequencing used alloreactive CD8+ T cells from a mixed lymphocyte reaction culture, obtained before intestinal transplant. According to the study, the label for this sample's cell subset or site signals: CFSE-low proliferating T cells sorted from roughly six-day pre-transplant mixed lymphocyte reaction (GvH or HvG direction). The receptors stem from a human patient who received an intestinal transplant.

This chain uses TRBV27 with TRBJ2-5; D gene unclear. V was cut by 7 bases and J by 5 bases, with 8 bases left in between. CDR3 length: 11 residues. In germline, CDR1 is MNHEY, CDR2 SMNVEV (reference sequence). The CDR3 protein is CASIWQETQYF. The CDR3 DNA sequence: TGTGCCAGCATCTGGCAGGAGACCCAGTACTTC.

This clone is deemed medium-sized. This chain uses TRBV10-3 with TRBJ1-5; perhaps TRBD1 as D (6 bases). This CDR3 is built from 12 residues. Germline V gene data show CDR1 as ENHRY and CDR2 as SYGVKD. V was cut by 10 bases and J by 3 bases, with 10 bases left in between. In DNA form, the CDR3 reads TGTGCCAACGGACAGATCAATCAGCCCCAGCATTTT. This gives the protein CANGQINQPQHF.

This clone was detected a few times. The rearrangement links TRBV5-4 to TRBJ2-1; 11 bases line up with TRBD2. Germline loops: CDR1 SGHNT, CDR2 YYREEE (reference sequence). The J segment lost 2 bases and the V segment lost 4 bases, leaving 2 bases of the junction unmatched. CDR3 length equals 15 residues. CDR3 protein: CASSHSGGAYNEQFF. The CDR3 nucleotides are TGTGCCAGCAGCCATAGCGGGGGGGCCTACAATGAGCAGTTCTTC.

This clone qualifies as medium-sized (0.01 to 0.1%). The rearrangement joins TRBV25-1 to TRBJ1-2; D call uncertain. The CDR3 sequence is 13 residues long. CDR1 is MGHDK, CDR2 SYGVNS, per germline. The germline V and J ends were trimmed by 4 bases and 7 bases, with 13 bases remaining between them. In DNA form, the CDR3 reads TGTGCCAGCAGTGCGGGCCTCGGGAGTGGCTACACCTTC. This translates into CASSAGLGSGYTF.

This clone has more than one count but fewer than ten. The chain joins TRBV4-1 to TRBJ2-3; TRBD2 might be the D (5 bases). Trimming stripped 4 bases from V and 6 bases from J, with 17 bases between. Germline V gene lookup returns CDR1 MGHRA and CDR2 YSYEKL. The CDR3 contains 15 residues. The CDR3 DNA follows: TGCGCCAGCAGCCGGAATGTGGACTCCCTGGATACGCAGTATTTT. It translates to CASSRNVDSLDTQYF.

The chain recombines TRBV4-1 with TRBJ2-5, with a tentative D call TRBD2 (5 bases). V lost 1 base and J lost 5, with 14 bases in between. The CDR3 sequence is 15 residues long. From germline, CDR1 is MGHRA and CDR2 YSYEKL. In DNA, the CDR3 is TGCGCCAGCAGCCAAGTTTTACTAGTCAAGGAGACCCAGTACTTC. As protein: CASSQVLLVKETQYF.

This clone was picked up a small number of times. The chain joins TRBV7-5 to TRBJ1-4. TRBV7-5 is recorded as a pseudogene. CDR3 size: 15 residues. The DNA of the CDR3 is TGTGCCAGAAGCTTAGGCGTCGAGGGGGGGGAAAAACTGTTTTTT. This sequence encodes CARSLGVEGGEKLFF.

This clone was seen only a few times. The V and J genes are TRBV9 and TRBJ2-3, with 7 nucleotides matching TRBD2. The CDR3 runs to 15 residues. The germline gives CDR1 SGDLS, CDR2 YYNGEE. The V segment lost 3 bases and the J segment 0 bases; nucleotides outside the gene matches: 4. The CDR3 is CASSASGFSTDTQYF. The CDR3, as DNA: TGTGCCAGCAGCGCTAGCGGATTTAGCACAGATACGCAGTATTTT.

This sequence joins TRBV6-5 and TRBJ1-6, with no clear D. Deletions cut 0 bases from V and 10 bases from J, with 4 bases between. The CDR3 runs 12 residues. CDR1 is MNHEY, CDR2 SVGAGI, per germline. CDR3 DNA: TGTGCCAGCAGTTACTCGGGCTCACCCCTCCACTTT. Its translation is CASSYSGSPLHF.

This clone was seen a few times. This sequence joins TRBV6-1 and TRBJ2-1; D not certain. Trimming cost V 7 bases and J 9 bases, with 7 bases left between them. The length of the CDR3 is 10 residues. Germline assignment: CDR1 MNHNS and CDR2 SASEGT. The CDR3 spells CASMISEQFF. The CDR3 nucleotides are TGTGCCAGCATGATCAGTGAGCAGTTCTTC.

This clone showed up just a few times. CDR3 in amino acids: CAWSVQGNTEAFF. The CDR3 DNA is TGTGCCTGGAGTGTACAGGGTAACACTGAAGCTTTCTTT. The chain combines TRBV30 with TRBJ1-1; D is perhaps TRBD1 (6 bases). The CDR3 totals 13 residues. Germline CDR1 reads GTSNPN; CDR2 reads SVGIG (reference sequence). V lost 0 bases to trimming and J lost 2 bases, with 7 bases between them.

This sequence joins TRBV7-9 and TRBJ2-1; 13 nucleotides match TRBD2. The trim removed 2 bases at V and 1 base at J, leaving 5 bases unmatched. The CDR3 is 18 residues long. Germline V gene sequence: CDR1 SEHNR, CDR2 FQNEAQ (reference sequence). The CDR3 coding sequence is TGTGCCAGCAGCTTATCCCCGACTAGCGGGGGGTCCTACAATGAGCAGTTCTTC. Residues: CASSLSPTSGGSYNEQFF.

This clone ranks as medium-sized. The chain combines TRBV28 with TRBJ2-1; 8 positions match TRBD2. From germline, CDR1 is MDHEN and CDR2 SYDVKM. CDR3 length: 15 residues. V dropped 3 bases and J dropped 2; count of bases not matched to a gene: 3. Here the CDR3 DNA reads TGTGCCAGCAGTTTTCTACTAGCGGCCTACAATGAGCAGTTCTTC. Encoded protein: CASSFLLAAYNEQFF. Full variable domain (remainder filled in from reference TRBV28 and TRBJ2-1): DVKVTQSSRYLVKRTGEKVFLECVQDMDHENMFWYRQDPGLGLRLIYFSYDVKMKEKGDIPEGYSVSREKKERFSLILESASTNQTSMYLCASSFLLAAYNEQFFGPGTRLTVL.

The CDR3 DNA sequence: TGTGCCAGCAGTCTGTTCGAGGATGAGCAGTTCTTC. Its translation is CASSLFEDEQFF. The chain carries TRBV2 and TRBJ2-1; D is undetermined. Trimming removed 5 bases at V and 8 bases at J, with 10 bases between. This CDR3 is 12 amino acids long. In germline, CDR1 is SNHLY, CDR2 FYNNEI.

This clone turned up a few times. The chain uses TRBV5-5 and TRBJ2-1, with TRBD2 matching over 7 bases. Looked up from germline, CDR1 is SGHKS and CDR2 is YYEKEE (reference sequence). Germline trimming cut 0 bases from V and 4 bases from J; bases unmatched to any gene: 4. The CDR3 spans 15 residues. CDR3 sequence: CASSLGLAVYNEQFF. The CDR3 nucleotides read TGTGCCAGCAGCTTGGGGCTAGCGGTGTACAATGAGCAGTTCTTC. The whole variable domain, remainder taken from reference TRBV5-5 and TRBJ2-1, is DAGVTQSPTHLIKTRGQQVTLRCSPISGHKSVSWYQQVLGQGPQFIFQYYEKEERGRGNFPDRFSARQFPNYSSELNVNALLLGDSALYLCASSLGLAVYNEQFFGPGTRLTVL.

J is TRBJ1-1 and V is TRBV6-6; perhaps TRBD1 as D (5 bases). V was cut by 6 bases and J by 0 bases, with 8 bases left in between. Germline V gives CDR1 MNHNY, CDR2 SVGAGI (reference sequence). The CDR3 contains 13 residues. The CDR3 DNA reads TGTGCCAGCAGGCCGACAGTGAACACTGAAGCTTTCTTT. This sequence encodes CASRPTVNTEAFF.

This clone was found a few times. V gene TRBV2 combines with J gene TRBJ2-3; D possibly corresponds to TRBD2 (5 bases). This CDR3 has 15 residues. Germline loops: CDR1 SNHLY, CDR2 FYNNEI. V gave up 7 bases and J gave up 1 base, with 15 bases separating them. This chain's CDR3 is CASMGFSGGTDTQYF. In DNA form, the CDR3 reads TGTGCCAGCATGGGTTTTTCCGGGGGCACAGATACGCAGTATTTT. Looking up the rest from reference TRBV2 and TRBJ2-3 gives the full variable domain: EPEVTQTPSHQVTQMGQEVILRCVPISNHLYFYWYRQILGQKVEFLVSFYNNEISEKSEIFDDQFSVERPDGSNFTLKIRSTKLEDSAMYFCASMGFSGGTDTQYFGPGTRLTVL.

By share, this clone counts as medium-sized. Here the CDR3 DNA reads TGTGCCAGCAGCTTGTGGGACACAGGGGGCGTTGAAGCTTTCTTT. It specifies CASSLWDTGGVEAFF. The chain has TRBV5-5 and TRBJ1-1; TRBD1 aligns across 9 bases. V dropped 1 base and J dropped 7; count of bases not matched to a gene: 8. The CDR3 loop spans 15 amino acids. The V gene's germline CDR1 is SGHKS and CDR2 YYEKEE (reference sequence).

DNA of the CDR3: TGTGCCAGCAGCCAGGGACTAGCGGGGTACGAGCAGTACTTC. It yields the protein CASSQGLAGYEQYF. The chain employs TRBV5-5 and TRBJ2-7; 13 bases match TRBD2. CDR3 length: 14 residues. From germline, CDR1 is SGHKS and CDR2 YYEKEE (reference sequence). V lost 4 bases, J lost 4 bases, and 2 bases stayed unmatched.

CDR3 sequence reads: CASSFLAGPSYEQYF. The CDR3, as DNA: TGTGCCAGCAGCTTTTTAGCGGGCCCCTCCTACGAGCAGTACTTC. The chain recombines TRBV7-2 with TRBJ2-7; 7 bases are a match to TRBD2. The CDR3 consists of 15 residues. Germline CDR1 is SGHTA and CDR2 is FQGNSA. Unmatched junction bases numbered 5, after V lost 3 bases and J lost 0 bases.

The rearrangement uses TRBV5-1 and TRBJ2-5; no clear D. Looked up from germline, CDR1 is SGHRS and CDR2 is YFSETQ. V dropped 2 bases and J dropped 0 bases, with 17 bases sitting between them. The CDR3 has 17 amino acids. CDR3 nucleotide sequence: TGCGCCAGCAGCTTACGGTCCAGCGAGGCAGACCAAGAGACCCAGTACTTC. This gives the protein CASSLRSSEADQETQYF.

In this sample, this clone turned up a few times. The chain recombines TRBV19 with TRBJ2-1; perhaps TRBD2 as D (6 bases). The V gene's germline CDR1 is LNHDA and CDR2 SQIVND (reference sequence). There are 14 residues in the CDR3. V lost 6 bases and J 6 bases, leaving 15 bases between the germline ends. This CDR3 is CASSTGAHFNEQFF. CDR3 nucleotide sequence: TGTGCCAGTAGCACGGGAGCCCATTTCAATGAGCAGTTCTTC.

V usage is TRBV5-5 and J usage is TRBJ1-6; possibly TRBD1 for D (5 bases). Trimming took off 0 bases at V and 7 bases at J, with 14 bases between the two ends. CDR3 length: 16 amino acids. Per germline, CDR1 SGHKS and CDR2 YYEKEE (reference sequence). The CDR3 reads CASSLVLAGGNSPLHF. In DNA form, the CDR3 reads TGTGCCAGCAGCTTGGTACTTGCGGGGGGAAATTCACCCCTCCACTTT.

A few counts support this clone. The chain links TRBV30 to TRBJ2-7, with 11 bases that match TRBD2. Germline V gene lookup returns CDR1 GTSNPN and CDR2 SVGIG (reference sequence). Trimming removed 2 bases from V and 0 bases from J; junction bases left unmatched: 0. CDR3 size: 14 residues. CDR3 DNA: TGTGCCTGGAGTCTAGCGGGGGGCTCCTACGAGCAGTACTTC. Protein product: CAWSLAGGSYEQYF.

The genes are TRBV7-6 and TRBJ2-2; D gene unclear. Germline CDR1 and CDR2: SGHVS and FNYEAQ. The length of the CDR3 is 12 residues. V lost 2 bases and J lost 7, with 5 bases in between. This CDR3 is CASSLPRGELFF. CDR3 sequence (DNA): TGTGCCAGCAGCTTACCGCGCGGGGAGCTGTTTTTT.

In this sample, this clone turned up a few times. The V call is TRBV19, the J call TRBJ2-7; weak D call: TRBD1 (6 bases). CDR1 is LNHDA and CDR2 is SQIVND in the germline V gene (reference sequence). The CDR3 contains 15 residues. Trimming cost V 6 bases and J 1 base, with 16 bases left between them. The CDR3 nucleotides are TGTGCCAGTAGCCCCGGTGGGGGCCCTTCCTACGAGCAGTACTTC. Amino acid sequence: CASSPGGGPSYEQYF.